These T cell receptor beta chains were read from a single sample in a study of patients and donors after allogeneic stem cell transplantation. TCRdb redid the calling of the RT-PCR reads with MiXCR, one entry per CDR3 protein. This table has some 160,000 distinct CDR3 sequences, about 24% appearing once. The specimen was blood, either unsorted or a sorted T cell fraction (not recorded which). The origin of the receptors is a human donor who was either an allogeneic HSCT recipient or a stem cell or donor lymphocyte infusion donor (not recorded which). It is not recorded whose cells these are; they may come from a transplant donor. The CDR3 runs from the conserved cysteine through the conserved F or W.

>TRBJ2-3|TRBV9
CASSVGLAGFTDTQYF
>TRBJ2-3|TRBV5-1
CASKALAGYTDTQYF
>TRBJ1-1|TRBV20-1
CSAPRDSLRGTEAFF
>TRBJ1-5|TRBV5-1
CASSLLTGDQPQHF
>TRBJ2-1|TRBV4-3
CASSQTWTRVVYNEQFF
>TRBJ1-1|TRBV27
CASGSEGNTEAFF
>TRBJ2-5|TRBV10-3
CAISDFNGLAGGPETQYF
>TRBJ2-3|TRBV7-6
CASSSRWGTDTQYF
>TRBJ2-3|TRBV29-1
CSVEDDRQGTGDTQYF
>TRBJ2-2|TRBV10-3
CAISERLAGTGELFF
>TRBJ2-7|TRBV4-3
CASSPRTGLHEQYF
>TRBJ2-7|TRBV25-1
CASSANRGYEQYF
>TRBJ2-5|TRBV7-3
CASSPPGLAGMDQETQYF
>TRBJ1-2|TRBV9
CASSAIQVNYGYTF
>TRBJ1-5|TRBV7-2
CASSLSSGQSSNQPQHF
>TRBJ1-2|TRBV5-1
CASSLGGQGVNGYTF
>TRBJ2-5|TRBV5-1
CASSFGHNQETQYF
>TRBJ1-5|TRBV6-5
CASSPDRGAQPQHF
>TRBJ1-2|TRBV29-1
CSVEDPPTVGYTF
>TRBJ2-5|TRBV20-1
CSAPTPPRQETQYF
>TRBJ2-2|TRBV6-5
CASSLSLGSRAGELFF
>TRBJ1-2|TRBV2
CASLTQGEGYYGYTF
>TRBJ2-7|TRBV12-3/TRBV12-4
CASSPRQVYEQYF
>TRBJ2-7|TRBV4-3
CASSAQGGYEQYF
>TRBJ2-1|TRBV5-5
CASSATRGSGVHEQFF
>TRBJ1-6|TRBV5-1
CASSGQGSSYNSPLHF
>TRBJ2-1|TRBV12-3/TRBV12-4
CASSYPSRVNEQFF
>TRBJ2-4|TRBV7-2
CASSLGLAGLVKLAKNIQYF
>TRBJ2-5|TRBV5-1
CASSLRQTQETQYF
>TRBJ1-6|TRBV20-1
CSALRPGTQDSPLHF
>TRBJ1-1|TRBV5-1
CASSILGQGIMYDTEAFF
>TRBJ1-5|TRBV7-2
CASSLVGQTPNQPQHF
>TRBJ2-7|TRBV20-1
CSARGFRGPSSYEQYF
>TRBJ1-2|TRBV20-1
CSATEGEPNYGYTF
>TRBJ2-7|TRBV27
CASSSPSRTGLYEQYF
>TRBJ2-1|TRBV11-2
CASSLVLAGGDEQFF
>TRBJ2-2|TRBV5-1
CASSPTGENTGELFF
>TRBJ2-1|TRBV20-1
CSARTSGASSYNEQFF
>TRBJ1-1|TRBV5-6
CASSRRGGNTEAFF
>TRBJ2-7|TRBV20-1
CSARGWQGLGEQYF
>TRBJ1-2|TRBV7-2
CASSPGQGHGYTF
>TRBJ2-1|TRBV27
CASSLLAGNTYNEQFF
>TRBJ1-1|TRBV7-9
CASSRTGGTEAFF
>TRBJ1-1|TRBV12-3/TRBV12-4
CASTQDRESTEAFF
>TRBJ1-3|TRBV29-1
CSVVFDTSGNTIYF
>TRBJ1-1|TRBV5-1
CASSTGTGLNTEAFF
>TRBJ1-2|TRBV7-9
CASSSFSGGLQIYYGYTF
>TRBJ2-7|TRBV29-1
CSVVGVDSVSEQYF
>TRBJ1-5|TRBV5-1
CASSPPDQPQHF
>TRBJ1-1|TRBV5-1
CASSLGLQGITEAFF
>TRBJ1-2|TRBV20-1
CSAPVRADYGYTF
>TRBJ1-1|TRBV20-1
CSARNGGMNTEAFF
>TRBJ1-5|TRBV5-5
CASSLGRGDGQPQHF
>TRBJ2-7|TRBV4-3
CASSRGEQYF
>TRBJ1-2|TRBV4-3
CASSQDLLQVLIYGYTF
>TRBJ2-1|TRBV9
CASSVVLAGYEQFF
>TRBJ2-3|TRBV29-1
CSVEARPGDTQYF
>TRBJ2-7|TRBV5-1
CASSSLDVAGDYEQYF
>TRBJ1-1|TRBV12-3/TRBV12-4
CASSQGVGNTEAFF